These 20 T cell receptor beta chains originate from one sample sequenced in a study of radiotherapy plus CTLA-4 blockade in lung cancer. Libraries were prepared by immunoSEQ multiplex PCR; TCRdb keeps only in-frame clonotypes and omits some of them. Among 110,000 or so clones listed, about four fifths were seen once. This specimen consisted of peripheral blood, obtained from a patient treated with radiotherapy plus ipilimumab. The source of these receptors is a human donor with non-small cell lung cancer who had a partial response to radiotherapy plus ipilimumab.

This clone was picked up one time. The chain couples TRBV4-2 to TRBJ2-3, with D unclear. CDR3 length: 15 amino acids. The V gene lost 0 bases and the J gene lost 6 bases, with 13 bases spanning the gap. Germline V CDR1 and CDR2: LGHNA, YNFKEQ. This chain's CDR3 is CASSQEESSRDTQYF. The CDR3 coding sequence is TGTGCCAGCAGCCAAGAAGAGTCCTCCCGGGATACGCAGTATTTT.

V is TRBV5-5 and J is TRBJ1-2; TRBD1 is a possible D gene (6 bases). The germline V and J ends were trimmed by 3 bases and 1 base, with 10 bases remaining between them. The germline V gene encodes CDR1 SGHKS and CDR2 YYEKEE (reference sequence). CDR3 length: 14 amino acids. The CDR3 reads CASSYGTINYGYTF. The DNA for the CDR3 is TGTGCCAGCAGCTACGGGACAATTAACTATGGCTACACCTTC.

The CDR3 DNA sequence: TGTGCCAGCAGGACTAGCGGATTCACAGATACGCAGTATTTT. Encoded protein: CASRTSGFTDTQYF. This chain links TRBV27 with TRBJ2-3, with TRBD2 identical over 9 bases. The CDR3 sequence is 14 residues long. Trimming cost V 6 bases and J 2 bases; bases outside gene matches: 3. CDR1 and CDR2 from the germline V gene are MNHEY and SMNVEV (reference sequence).

The V gene is TRBV5-6, the J gene TRBJ2-2; D may be TRBD2 (7 bases). Trimming removed 9 bases from V and 5 bases from J, with 26 bases in between. Germline lookup yields CDR1 SGHDT and CDR2 YYEEEE. The CDR3 totals 17 residues. The CDR3 loop is CATRAWGRGSGTGELFF. CDR3 in DNA: TGTGCCACCCGAGCATGGGGGCGCGGGAGCGGTACCGGGGAGCTGTTTTTT.

The chain has TRBV18 and TRBJ1-2; 8 bases agree with TRBD1. With 6 bases clipped from V and 4 bases from J, the junction kept 7 bases outside the gene matches. Germline V lookup: CDR1 KGHSH, CDR2 LQKENI. This CDR3 has 14 residues. The chain's CDR3 is CASSHETGGYGYTF. The CDR3 DNA reads as TGTGCCAGCTCCCACGAAACAGGGGGCTATGGCTACACCTTC. Complete variable domain (other parts from reference TRBV18 and TRBJ1-2): NAGVMQNPRHLVRRRGQEARLRCSPMKGHSHVYWYRQLPEEGLKFMVYLQKENIIDESGMPKERFSAEFPKEGPSILRIQQVVRGDSAAYFCASSHETGGYGYTFGSGTRLTVV.

The rearrangement uses TRBV7-3 and TRBJ2-3; the D gene is possibly TRBD1 (5 bases). There are 14 residues in the CDR3. Trimming pared 1 base from V and 2 bases from J, leaving 7 bases between. From germline, CDR1 is SGHTA and CDR2 FQGTGA. CDR3 bases: TGTGCCAGCAGCTTAAAGGGGATCACAGATACGCAGTATTTT. This codes for CASSLKGITDTQYF.

J is TRBJ1-4 and V is TRBV2; possible D gene TRBD1, 5 bases. The V gene lost 5 bases and the J gene lost 5 bases, with 12 bases spanning the gap. Germline assignment: CDR1 SNHLY and CDR2 FYNNEI. This CDR3 region has 14 residues. The CDR3 is CASSKGVGNEKLFF. The CDR3 DNA sequence: TGTGCCAGCAGTAAAGGGGTCGGGAATGAAAAACTGTTTTTT.

The J gene is TRBJ1-1, the V gene TRBV18; tentatively, D is TRBD1 (5 bases). Trimming cost V 3 bases and J 7 bases, with 9 bases left between them. In germline, CDR1 is KGHSH, CDR2 LQKENI. CDR3 length: 12 residues. DNA of the CDR3: TGTGCCAGCTCACCCCAGGGAAGTGAAGCTTTCTTT. This gives the protein CASSPQGSEAFF.

V is TRBV5-4 and J is TRBJ1-1; D gene ambiguous. The V and J ends lost 1 base and 0 bases respectively, with 13 bases between them. CDR3 length equals 16 residues. Germline lookup yields CDR1 SGHNT and CDR2 YYREEE (reference sequence). The CDR3 nucleotides are TGTGCCAGCAGCTTGCTCCGGAGCGGAATGAACACTGAAGCTTTCTTT. Translating gives CASSLLRSGMNTEAFF.

In its sample, this clone was seen once. This chain joins TRBV7-3 and TRBJ2-1, with a possible D match to TRBD2 (6 bases). Per germline, CDR1 SGHTA and CDR2 FQGTGA. Between the trimmed V and J ends, which lost 2 bases and 3 bases, there was a span of 8 bases. The CDR3 consists of 14 residues. DNA for the CDR3: TGTGCCAGCAGCTTATCGCGGGACTACAATGAGCAGTTCTTC. Translation gives CASSLSRDYNEQFF.

The chain couples TRBV5-5 to TRBJ1-3, with 7 bases identical to TRBD1. The junction had 6 bases not matched to a gene; V was cut back by 1 base and J by 2 bases. Germline CDR1 and CDR2: SGHKS and YYEKEE (reference sequence). The CDR3 loop spans 16 amino acids. The CDR3 sequence is CASSLLRDRAGNTIYF. The CDR3 DNA follows: TGTGCCAGCAGCTTGTTACGCGACAGGGCTGGAAACACCATATATTTT.

This chain links TRBV7-9 with TRBJ2-1; 13 nucleotides align to TRBD2. Germline loops: CDR1 SEHNR, CDR2 FQNEAQ (reference sequence). Germline trimming cut 5 bases from V and 6 bases from J; bases unmatched to any gene: 7. The CDR3 covers 16 residues. Here the CDR3 DNA reads TGTGCCAGCAGCCCCTTCTGGACTAGCGGGAGCAATGAGCAGTTCTTC. Its translation: CASSPFWTSGSNEQFF. The whole variable domain, remainder taken from reference TRBV7-9 and TRBJ2-1, is DTGVSQNPRHKITKRGQNVTFRCDPISEHNRLYWYRQTLGQGPEFLTYFQNEAQLEKSRLLSDRFSAERPKGSFSTLEIQRTEQGDSAMYLCASSPFWTSGSNEQFFGPGTRLTVL.

This clone is a singleton in its sample. The V gene is TRBV6-1, the J gene TRBJ2-1; 7 nucleotides line up with TRBD2. The CDR3 sequence is 14 residues long. J gave up 6 bases and V 8 bases, and 10 bases lay outside the gene matches. CDR1 is MNHNS, CDR2 SASEGT, per germline. The CDR3 coding sequence is TGTGCCAGCTGTAGGGAGGGAATTATCAATGAGCAGTTCTTC. It encodes CASCREGIINEQFF.

The chain carries TRBV19 and TRBJ2-5; 8 bases are shared with TRBD2. V gave up 5 bases and J gave up 5 bases; unmatched junction bases: 7. Germline CDR1 reads LNHDA; CDR2 reads SQIVND (reference sequence). The CDR3 consists of 14 residues. CDR3 sequence (DNA): TGTGCCAGTAGTCTCCCGGGACTAGAGGAGACCCAGTACTTC. Protein product: CASSLPGLEETQYF.

The DNA for the CDR3 is TGTGCCAGCAGAGATTCTAGCTCCTACGAGCAGTACGTC. This translates into CASRDSSSYEQYV. The V gene is TRBV28, the J gene TRBJ2-7; D call uncertain. From germline, CDR1 is MDHEN and CDR2 SYDVKM. V was cut by 6 bases and J by 0 bases, with 9 bases left in between. The CDR3 extends over 13 amino acids.

The rearrangement joins TRBV6-1 to TRBJ1-3, with a weak D call TRBD1 (6 bases). In germline, CDR1 is MNHNS, CDR2 SASEGT. V lost 6 bases and J 7 bases, leaving 19 bases between the germline ends. The CDR3 contains 15 residues. The CDR3, as DNA: TGTGCCAGCAGGGACGACCAGGGGACGGGGAACACCATATATTTT. Its protein is CASRDDQGTGNTIYF.

The CDR3, as DNA: TGCGCCAGCAGCCCCACCGGGACAGTCTACAATGAGCAGTTCTTC. It specifies CASSPTGTVYNEQFF. The rearrangement uses TRBV5-1 and TRBJ2-1; 7 bases are a match to TRBD1. There are 15 residues in the CDR3. CDR1 and CDR2 from the germline V gene are SGHRS and YFSETQ. The trim removed 4 bases at V and 3 bases at J, leaving 7 bases unmatched.

This chain links TRBV5-5 with TRBJ2-5; the match to TRBD1 covers 10 bases. The CDR3 length is 16 residues. The junction had 7 bases not matched to a gene; V was cut back by 4 bases and J by 1 base. Germline CDR1 and CDR2: SGHKS and YYEKEE (reference sequence). The CDR3 nucleotides read TGTGCCAGCAGCCCCCTCGGACAGGGGGGCCAAGAGACCCAGTACTTC. As protein: CASSPLGQGGQETQYF.

This clone is a singleton in its sample. The chain recombines TRBV5-6 with TRBJ2-1; 10 positions match TRBD2. Trimming cost V 1 base and J 7 bases; bases outside gene matches: 5. The germline CDR1 and CDR2 sequences are SGHDT and YYEEEE. The CDR3 covers 15 residues. The CDR3 coding sequence is TGTGCCAGCAGCTTGTCGCCTAGCGGGAGTAATGAGCAGTTCTTC. Its protein is CASSLSPSGSNEQFF.

This chain links TRBV11-2 with TRBJ2-5; 8 bases match TRBD2. The CDR3 consists of 14 residues. Germline CDR1 reads SGHAT; CDR2 reads FQNNGV. J lost 5 bases, V lost 6 bases, and 8 bases had no gene match. CDR3 region: CASRWEREWETQYF. The CDR3 coding sequence is TGTGCCAGCAGATGGGAGCGGGAGTGGGAGACCCAGTACTTC.